The clone carrying this TCR beta chain was detected a few times. Trimming left V 0 bases short and J 7 bases short, with 15 bases between. The CDR3 contains 16 residues. Germline lookup yields CDR1 WSHSY and CDR2 SAAADI. RNA, once extracted, was reverse transcribed into cDNA for use as the sequencing template. Data came from immunoSEQ multiplex PCR; TCRdb stores just in-frame clones and leaves some out. The sample comprises around 180,000 clones, roughly 60% of which are singletons, and 0.85% to 1.3% rests with the top ten. The data derive from a study of CD8+ T cells in alopecia areata. Described treatment: oral pan-JAK inhibitor, 5-10 mg twice daily.

The chain links TRBV10-2 to TRBJ1-4; D possibly corresponds to TRBD1 (6 bases). The material was CD4+ T cells sorted from blood, obtained at week 24, from a patient treated with tofacitinib. The receptor comes from a human donor with alopecia areata. CDR3 nucleotides: TGCGCCAGCAGTGAGTCGATCAGGGGACGGGGTGAAAAACTGTTTTTT. The encoded protein is CASSESIRGRGEKLFF.